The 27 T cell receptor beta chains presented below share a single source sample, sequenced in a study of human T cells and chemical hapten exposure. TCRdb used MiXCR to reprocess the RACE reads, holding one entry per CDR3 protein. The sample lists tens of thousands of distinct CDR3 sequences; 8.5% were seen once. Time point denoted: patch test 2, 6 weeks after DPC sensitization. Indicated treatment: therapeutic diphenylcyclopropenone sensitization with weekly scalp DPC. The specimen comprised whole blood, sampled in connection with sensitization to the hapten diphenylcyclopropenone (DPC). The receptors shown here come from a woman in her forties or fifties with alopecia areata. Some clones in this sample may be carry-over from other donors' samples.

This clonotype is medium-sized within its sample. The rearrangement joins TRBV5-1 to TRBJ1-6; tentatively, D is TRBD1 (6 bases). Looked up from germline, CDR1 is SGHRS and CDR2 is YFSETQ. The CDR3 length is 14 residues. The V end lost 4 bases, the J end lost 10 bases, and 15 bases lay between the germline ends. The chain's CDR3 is CASSPEQGRSPLHF. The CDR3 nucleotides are TGCGCCAGCAGCCCCGAACAGGGTCGCTCACCCCTCCACTTT. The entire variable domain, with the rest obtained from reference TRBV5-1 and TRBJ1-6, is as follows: KAGVTQTPRYLIKTRGQQVTLSCSPISGHRSVSWYQQTPGQGLQFLFEYFSETQRNKGNFPGRFSGRQFSNSRSEMNVSTLELGDSALYLCASSPEQGRSPLHFGNGTRLTVT.

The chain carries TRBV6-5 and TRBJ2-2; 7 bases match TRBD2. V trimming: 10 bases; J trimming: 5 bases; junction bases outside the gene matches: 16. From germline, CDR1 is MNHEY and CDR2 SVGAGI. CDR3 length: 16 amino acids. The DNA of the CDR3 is TGTGCCACCACATTAGGCGGCGGGAGCCGTACCGGGGAGCTGTTTTTT. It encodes CATTLGGGSRTGELFF.

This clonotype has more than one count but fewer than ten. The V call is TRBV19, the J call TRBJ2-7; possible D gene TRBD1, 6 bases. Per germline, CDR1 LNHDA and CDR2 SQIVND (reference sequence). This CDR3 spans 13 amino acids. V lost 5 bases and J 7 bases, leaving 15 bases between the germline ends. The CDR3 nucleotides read TGTGCCAGTAGTGATCCAGGGGAACCAGAGCAGTACTTC. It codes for CASSDPGEPEQYF. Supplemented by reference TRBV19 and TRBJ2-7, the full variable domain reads DGGITQSPKYLFRKEGQNVTLSCEQNLNHDAMYWYRQDPGQGLRLIYYSQIVNDFQKGDIAEGYSVSREKKESFPLTVTSAQKNPTAFYLCASSDPGEPEQYFGPGTRLTVT.

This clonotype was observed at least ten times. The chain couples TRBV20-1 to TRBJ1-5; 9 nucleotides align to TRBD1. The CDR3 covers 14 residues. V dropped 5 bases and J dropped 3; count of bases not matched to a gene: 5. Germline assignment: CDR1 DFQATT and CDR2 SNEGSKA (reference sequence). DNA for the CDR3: TGCAGTGCTCTCCGGGACAGGGCCAATCAGCCCCAGCATTTT. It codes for CSALRDRANQPQHF.

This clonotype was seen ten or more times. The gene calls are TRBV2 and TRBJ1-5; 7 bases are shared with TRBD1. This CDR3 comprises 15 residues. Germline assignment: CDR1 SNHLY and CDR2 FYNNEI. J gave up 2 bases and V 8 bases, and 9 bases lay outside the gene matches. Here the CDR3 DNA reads TGTGCCAGCCGGGCACGAACAGGGGGCAATCAGCCCCAGCATTTT. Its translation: CASRARTGGNQPQHF.

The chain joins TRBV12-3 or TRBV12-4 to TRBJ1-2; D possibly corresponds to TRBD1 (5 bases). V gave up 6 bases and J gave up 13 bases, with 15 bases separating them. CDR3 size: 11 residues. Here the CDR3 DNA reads TGTGCCAGCAGGGACATTTTCCACCCCACCTTC. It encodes CASRDIFHPTF.

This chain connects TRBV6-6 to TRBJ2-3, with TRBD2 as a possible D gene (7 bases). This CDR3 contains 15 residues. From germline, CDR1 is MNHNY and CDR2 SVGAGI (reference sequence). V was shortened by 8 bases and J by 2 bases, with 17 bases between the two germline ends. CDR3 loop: CASLGRGGPTDTQYF. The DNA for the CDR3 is TGTGCCAGCCTTGGGAGGGGGGGACCCACAGATACGCAGTATTTT.

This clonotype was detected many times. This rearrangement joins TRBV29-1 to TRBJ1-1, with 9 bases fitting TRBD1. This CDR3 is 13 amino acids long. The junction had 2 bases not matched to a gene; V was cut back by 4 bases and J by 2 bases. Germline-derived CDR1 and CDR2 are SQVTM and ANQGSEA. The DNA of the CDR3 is TGCAGCGTTGGGGGACAGGGTAACACTGAAGCTTTCTTT. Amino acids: CSVGGQGNTEAFF. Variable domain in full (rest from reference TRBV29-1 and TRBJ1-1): SAVISQKPSRDICQRGTSLTIQCQVDSQVTMMFWYRQQPGQSLTLIATANQGSEATYESGFVIDKFPISRPNLTFSTLTVSNMSPEDSSIYLCSVGGQGNTEAFFGQGTRLTVV.

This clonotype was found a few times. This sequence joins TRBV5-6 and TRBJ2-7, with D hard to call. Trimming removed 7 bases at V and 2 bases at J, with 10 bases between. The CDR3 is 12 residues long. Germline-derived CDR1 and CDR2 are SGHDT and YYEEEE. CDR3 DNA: TGTGCCAGCCGAGGACGGACCTACGAGCAGTACTTC. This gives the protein CASRGRTYEQYF.

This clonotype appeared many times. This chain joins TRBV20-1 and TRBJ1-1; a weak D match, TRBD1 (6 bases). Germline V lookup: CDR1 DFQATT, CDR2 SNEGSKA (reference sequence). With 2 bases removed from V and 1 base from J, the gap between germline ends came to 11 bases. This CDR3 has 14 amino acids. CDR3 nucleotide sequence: TGCAGTGCTAGAATTGGGGGCGCGAACACTGAAGCTTTCTTT. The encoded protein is CSARIGGANTEAFF.

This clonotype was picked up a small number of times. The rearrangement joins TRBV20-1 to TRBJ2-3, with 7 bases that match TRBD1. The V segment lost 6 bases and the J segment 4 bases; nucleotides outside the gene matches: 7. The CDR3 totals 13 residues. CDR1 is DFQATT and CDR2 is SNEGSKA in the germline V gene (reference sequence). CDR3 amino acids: CSARTGIPDTQYF. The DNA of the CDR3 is TGCAGTGCCAGGACAGGTATCCCAGATACGCAGTATTTT.

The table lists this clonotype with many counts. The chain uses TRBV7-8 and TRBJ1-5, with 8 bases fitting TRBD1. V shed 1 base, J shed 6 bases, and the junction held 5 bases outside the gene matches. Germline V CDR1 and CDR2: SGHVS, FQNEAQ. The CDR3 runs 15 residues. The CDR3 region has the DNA TGTGCCAGCAGCTTAGTTGGTACAGGGGGTCAGCCCCAGCATTTT. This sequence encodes CASSLVGTGGQPQHF.

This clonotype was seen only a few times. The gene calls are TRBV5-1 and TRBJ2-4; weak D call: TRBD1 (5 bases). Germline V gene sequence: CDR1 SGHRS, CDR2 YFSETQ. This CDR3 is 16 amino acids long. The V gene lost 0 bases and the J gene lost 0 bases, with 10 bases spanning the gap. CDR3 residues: CASSLEPGIAKNIQYF. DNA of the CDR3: TGCGCCAGCAGCTTGGAACCAGGGATAGCCAAAAACATTCAGTACTTC.

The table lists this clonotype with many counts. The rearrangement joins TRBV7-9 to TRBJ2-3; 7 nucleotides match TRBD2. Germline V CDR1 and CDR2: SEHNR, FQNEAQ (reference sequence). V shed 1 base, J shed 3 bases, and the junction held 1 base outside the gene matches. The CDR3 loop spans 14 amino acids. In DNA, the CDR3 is TGTGCCAGCAGCTTAGACGGGGGGACAGATACGCAGTATTTT. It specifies CASSLDGGTDTQYF.

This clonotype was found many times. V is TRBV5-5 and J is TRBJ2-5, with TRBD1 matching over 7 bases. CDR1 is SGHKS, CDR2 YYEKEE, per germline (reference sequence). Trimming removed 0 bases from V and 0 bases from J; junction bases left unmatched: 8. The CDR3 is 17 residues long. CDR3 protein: CASSLVTGASYQETQYF. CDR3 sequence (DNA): TGTGCCAGCAGCTTGGTAACAGGGGCCTCGTACCAAGAGACCCAGTACTTC.

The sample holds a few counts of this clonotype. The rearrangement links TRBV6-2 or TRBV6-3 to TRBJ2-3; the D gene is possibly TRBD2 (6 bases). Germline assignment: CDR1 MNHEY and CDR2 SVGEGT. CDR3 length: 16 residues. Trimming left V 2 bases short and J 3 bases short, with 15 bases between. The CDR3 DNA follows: TGTGCCAGCAGTTACAGGCCAGGGAGGTTGACAGATACGCAGTATTTT. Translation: CASSYRPGRLTDTQYF.

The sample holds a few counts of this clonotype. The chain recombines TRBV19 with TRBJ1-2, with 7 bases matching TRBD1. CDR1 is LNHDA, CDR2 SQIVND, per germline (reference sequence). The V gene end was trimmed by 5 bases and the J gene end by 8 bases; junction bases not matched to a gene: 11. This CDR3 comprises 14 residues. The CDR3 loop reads CASSGPGGLRGYTF. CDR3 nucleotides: TGTGCCAGTAGTGGGCCAGGGGGGTTGCGAGGCTACACCTTC.

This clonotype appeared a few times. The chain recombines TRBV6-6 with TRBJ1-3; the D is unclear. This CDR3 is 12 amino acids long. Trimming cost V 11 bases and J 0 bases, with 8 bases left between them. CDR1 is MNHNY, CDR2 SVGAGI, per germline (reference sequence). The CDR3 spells CAVRDSGNTIYF. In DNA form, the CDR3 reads TGTGCCGTCCGGGACTCTGGAAACACCATATATTTT.

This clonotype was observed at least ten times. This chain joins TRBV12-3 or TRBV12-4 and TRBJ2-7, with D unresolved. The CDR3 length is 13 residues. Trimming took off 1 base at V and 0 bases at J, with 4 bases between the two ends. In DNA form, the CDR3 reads TGTGCCAGCAGTTTAGGGAGCTCCTACGAGCAGTACTTC. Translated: CASSLGSSYEQYF.

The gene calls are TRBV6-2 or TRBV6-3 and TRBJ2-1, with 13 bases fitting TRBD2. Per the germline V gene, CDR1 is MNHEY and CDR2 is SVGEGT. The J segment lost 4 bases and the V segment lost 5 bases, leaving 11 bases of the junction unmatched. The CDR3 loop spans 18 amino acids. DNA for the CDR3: TGTGCCAGCAGTCTGAGAGACTCGACTAGCGGGAGGTACAATGAGCAGTTCTTC. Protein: CASSLRDSTSGRYNEQFF.

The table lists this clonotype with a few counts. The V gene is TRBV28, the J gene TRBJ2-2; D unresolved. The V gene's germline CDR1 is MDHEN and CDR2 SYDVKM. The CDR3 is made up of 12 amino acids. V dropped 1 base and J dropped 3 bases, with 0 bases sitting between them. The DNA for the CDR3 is TGTGCCAGCAGTTTATACACCGGGGAGCTGTTTTTT. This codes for CASSLYTGELFF.

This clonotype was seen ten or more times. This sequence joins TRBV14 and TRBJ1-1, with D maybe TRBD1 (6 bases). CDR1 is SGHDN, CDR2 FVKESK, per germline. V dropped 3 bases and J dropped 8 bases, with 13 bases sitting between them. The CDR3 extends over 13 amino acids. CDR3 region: CASSHKQGFEAFF. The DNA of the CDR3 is TGTGCCAGCAGCCACAAACAGGGATTCGAAGCTTTCTTT.

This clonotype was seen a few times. The CDR3 coding sequence is TGCAGCGTTGAAGCAGGGGACGAGCAGTACTTC. Protein sequence: CSVEAGDEQYF. The chain carries TRBV29-1 and TRBJ2-7, with D perhaps TRBD1 (6 bases). Germline CDR1 and CDR2: SQVTM and ANQGSEA. V shed 1 base and J shed 5 bases, with 6 bases lying between them. The CDR3 consists of 11 residues.

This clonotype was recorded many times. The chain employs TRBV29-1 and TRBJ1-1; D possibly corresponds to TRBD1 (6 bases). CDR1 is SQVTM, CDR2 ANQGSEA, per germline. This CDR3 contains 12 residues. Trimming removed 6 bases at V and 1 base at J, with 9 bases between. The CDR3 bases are TGCAGCGTAGGACAGCAGAACACTGAAGCTTTCTTT. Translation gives CSVGQQNTEAFF.

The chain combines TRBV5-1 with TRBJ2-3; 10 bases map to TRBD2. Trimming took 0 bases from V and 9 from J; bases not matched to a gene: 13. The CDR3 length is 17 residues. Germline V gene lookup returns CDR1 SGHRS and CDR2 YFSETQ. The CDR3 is CASSLEASGSLSATQYF. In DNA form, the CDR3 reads TGCGCCAGCAGCTTGGAGGCTAGCGGGAGTCTATCAGCCACGCAGTATTTT.

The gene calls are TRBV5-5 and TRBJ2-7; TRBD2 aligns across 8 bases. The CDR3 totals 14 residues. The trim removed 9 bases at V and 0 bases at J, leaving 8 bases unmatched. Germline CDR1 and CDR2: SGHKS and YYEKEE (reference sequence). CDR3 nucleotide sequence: TGTGCCACTTCTACGGGAGGGGTCTCCTACGAGCAGTACTTC. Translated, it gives CATSTGGVSYEQYF.

The CDR3 protein is CASSLGRLEVQYF. For the CDR3, the DNA is TGTGCCAGCAGTTTAGGTCGGCTTGAGGTGCAGTATTTT. This chain links TRBV28 with TRBJ2-3; D uncertain. Germline V lookup: CDR1 MDHEN, CDR2 SYDVKM. This CDR3 is 13 amino acids long. V lost 2 bases and J 11 bases, leaving 14 bases between the germline ends.